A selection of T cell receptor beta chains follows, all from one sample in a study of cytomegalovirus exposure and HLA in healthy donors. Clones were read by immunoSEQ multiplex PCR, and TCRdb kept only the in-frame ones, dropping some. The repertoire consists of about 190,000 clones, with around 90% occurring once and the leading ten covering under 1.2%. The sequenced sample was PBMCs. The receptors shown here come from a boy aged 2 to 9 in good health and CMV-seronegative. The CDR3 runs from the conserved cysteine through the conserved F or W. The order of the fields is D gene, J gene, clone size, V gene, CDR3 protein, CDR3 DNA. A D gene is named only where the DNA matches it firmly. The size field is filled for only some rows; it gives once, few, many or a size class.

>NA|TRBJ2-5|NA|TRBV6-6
CASVQDPINSEQYF
TGTGCCAGCGTTCAGGATCCGATTAATTCAGAGCAGTACTTC
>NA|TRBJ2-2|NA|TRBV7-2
CASSFDIKNTGELFF
TGTGCCAGCAGCTTTGACATTAAGAACACCGGGGAGCTGTTTTTT
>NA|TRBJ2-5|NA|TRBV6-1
CASSEVFRVGETQYF
TGTGCCAGCAGTGAAGTGTTCCGGGTCGGAGAGACCCAGTACTTC
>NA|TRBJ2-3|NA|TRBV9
CASSVEDTQYF
TGTGCCAGCAGCGTTGAGGATACGCAGTATTTT
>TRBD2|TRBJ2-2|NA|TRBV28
CASTSPSGLAVWRLFF
TGTGCCAGCACCTCGCCGTCGGGGCTAGCGGTATGGAGGCTGTTTTTT
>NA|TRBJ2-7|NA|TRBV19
CASSMSGSYEQYF
TGTGCCAGTAGTATGTCAGGGTCCTACGAGCAGTACTTC
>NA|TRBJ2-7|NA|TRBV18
CASSPPPGDEQYF
TGTGCCAGCTCACCCCCCCCGGGGGACGAGCAGTACTTC
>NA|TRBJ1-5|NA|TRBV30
CAWSVLKGFQPQHF
TGTGCCTGGAGTGTACTTAAGGGGTTCCAGCCCCAGCATTTT
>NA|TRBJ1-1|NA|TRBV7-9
CASSLTNRLNTEAFF
TGTGCCAGCAGCTTAACGAACAGATTGAACACTGAAGCTTTCTTT
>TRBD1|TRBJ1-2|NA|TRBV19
CARHSQGGRPGYTF
TGTGCCAGACATTCCCAGGGGGGCCGGCCTGGCTACACCTTC
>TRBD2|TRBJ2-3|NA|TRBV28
CASSLGVAGGTTDTQYF
TGTGCCAGCAGCCTAGGTGTGGCGGGAGGAACCACAGATACGCAGTATTTT
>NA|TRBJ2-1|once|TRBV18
CASSPASGFYNEQFF
TGTGCCAGCTCCCCAGCGTCCGGGTTCTACAATGAGCAGTTCTTC
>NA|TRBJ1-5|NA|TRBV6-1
CASSEAGGYQPQHF
TGTGCCAGCAGTGAAGCAGGCGGATATCAGCCCCAGCATTTT
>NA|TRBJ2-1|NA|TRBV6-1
CASSEFRANEQFF
TGTGCCAGCAGTGAATTCAGGGCCAATGAGCAGTTCTTC
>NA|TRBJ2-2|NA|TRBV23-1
CPQQWNTGELFF
TGCCCTCAACAGTGGAACACCGGGGAGCTGTTTTTT
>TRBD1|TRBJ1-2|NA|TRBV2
CASSVGQGFYGYTF
TGTGCCAGCAGTGTGGGACAGGGGTTCTATGGCTACACCTTC
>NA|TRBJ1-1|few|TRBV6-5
CASSRQAGWTEAFF
TGTGCCAGCAGTCGTCAAGCGGGATGGACTGAAGCTTTCTTT
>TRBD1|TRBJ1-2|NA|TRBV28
CASSLIGQGGGYTF
TGTGCCAGCAGTTTGATCGGCCAGGGGGGCGGCTACACCTTC
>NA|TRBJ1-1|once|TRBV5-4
CASSSSQRGNTEAFF
TGTGCCAGCAGCTCATCTCAACGGGGGAACACTGAAGCTTTCTTT
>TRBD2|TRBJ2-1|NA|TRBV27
CASSPSGGSSYNEQFF
TGTGCCAGCAGTCCAAGCGGGGGGAGCTCCTACAATGAGCAGTTCTTC
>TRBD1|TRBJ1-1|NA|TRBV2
CATRQGSVTEAFF
TGTGCCACCCGACAGGGGTCGGTCACTGAAGCTTTCTTT
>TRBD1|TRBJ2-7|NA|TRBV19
CASSTTDRDSNEQYF
TGTGCCAGTAGTACCACCGACAGGGATTCCAACGAGCAGTACTTC
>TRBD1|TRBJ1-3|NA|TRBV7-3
CASSGFWDRVKRGNTIYF
TGTGCCAGCAGCGGCTTCTGGGACAGGGTTAAGCGAGGAAACACCATATATTTT
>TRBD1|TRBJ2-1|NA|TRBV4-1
CASSPLGQESLEQFF
TGCGCCAGCAGCCCGCTGGGACAGGAATCCCTCGAGCAGTTCTTC
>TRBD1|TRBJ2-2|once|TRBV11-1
CASSSRTGWVTGELFF
TGTGCCAGCAGCTCCCGGACAGGGTGGGTCACCGGGGAGCTGTTTTTT
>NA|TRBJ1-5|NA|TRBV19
CAGSIEGGFGQPQHF
TGTGCCGGTAGTATAGAAGGGGGATTCGGACAGCCCCAGCATTTT
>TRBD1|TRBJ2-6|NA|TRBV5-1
CASMFGTEAGANVLTF
TGCGCCAGCATGTTCGGGACAGAAGCTGGGGCCAACGTCCTGACTTTC
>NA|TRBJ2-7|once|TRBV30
CAWNTLRARVRGEQYF
TGTGCCTGGAATACCCTCAGAGCCAGGGTACGAGGCGAGCAGTACTTC
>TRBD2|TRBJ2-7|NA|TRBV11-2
CASSFSQAGENYEQYF
TGTGCCAGCAGCTTTTCCCAAGCGGGAGAGAACTACGAGCAGTACTTC